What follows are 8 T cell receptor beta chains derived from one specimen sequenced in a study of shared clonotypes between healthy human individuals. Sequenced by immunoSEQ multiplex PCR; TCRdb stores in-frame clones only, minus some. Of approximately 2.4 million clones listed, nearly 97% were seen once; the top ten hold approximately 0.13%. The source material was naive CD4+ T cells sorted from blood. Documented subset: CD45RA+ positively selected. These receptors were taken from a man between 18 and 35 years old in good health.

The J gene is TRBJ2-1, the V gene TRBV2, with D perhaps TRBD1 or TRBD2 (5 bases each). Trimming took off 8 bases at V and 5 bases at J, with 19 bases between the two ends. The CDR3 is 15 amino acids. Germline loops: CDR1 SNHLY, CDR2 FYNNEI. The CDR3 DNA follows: TGTGCCAGCCCGTCGAGGGGTCGTGGGGACAATGAGCAGTTCTTC. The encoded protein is CASPSRGRGDNEQFF.

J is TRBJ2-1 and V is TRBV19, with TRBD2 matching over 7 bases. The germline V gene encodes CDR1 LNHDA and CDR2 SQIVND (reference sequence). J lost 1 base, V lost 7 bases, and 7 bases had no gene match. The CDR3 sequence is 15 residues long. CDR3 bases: TGTGCCAGTATCTGGCAGCGGGGATCCTACAATGAGCAGTTCTTC. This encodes CASIWQRGSYNEQFF.

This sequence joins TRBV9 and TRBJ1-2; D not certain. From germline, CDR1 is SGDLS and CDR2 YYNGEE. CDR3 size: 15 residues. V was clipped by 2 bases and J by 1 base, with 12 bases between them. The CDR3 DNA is TGTGCCAGCAGCGTTTTCGAAGACTTTAACTATGGCTACACCTTC. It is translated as CASSVFEDFNYGYTF. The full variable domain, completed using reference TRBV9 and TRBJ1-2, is DSGVTQTPKHLITATGQRVTLRCSPRSGDLSVYWYQQSLDQGLQFLIQYYNGEERAKGNILERFSAQQFPDLHSELNLSSLELGDSALYFCASSVFEDFNYGYTFGSGTRLTVV.

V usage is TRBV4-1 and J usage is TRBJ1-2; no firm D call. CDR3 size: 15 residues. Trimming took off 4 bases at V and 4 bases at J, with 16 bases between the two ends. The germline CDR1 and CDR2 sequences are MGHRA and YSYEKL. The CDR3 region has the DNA TGCGCCAGCAGCCCGGTGGAAGGTCCGATCTATGGCTACACCTTC. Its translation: CASSPVEGPIYGYTF.

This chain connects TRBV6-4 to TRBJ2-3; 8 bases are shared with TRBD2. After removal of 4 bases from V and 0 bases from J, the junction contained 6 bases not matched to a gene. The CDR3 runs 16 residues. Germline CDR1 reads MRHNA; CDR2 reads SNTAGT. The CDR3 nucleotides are TGTGCCAGCAGTGCCGCCGGGGGGGGTAGCACAGATACGCAGTATTTT. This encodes CASSAAGGGSTDTQYF.

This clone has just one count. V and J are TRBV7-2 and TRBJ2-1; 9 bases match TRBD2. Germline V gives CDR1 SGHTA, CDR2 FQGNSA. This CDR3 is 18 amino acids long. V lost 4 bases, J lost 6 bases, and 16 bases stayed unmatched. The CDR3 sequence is CASSSKLLAGVGSNEQFF. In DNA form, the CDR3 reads TGTGCCAGCAGCTCAAAACTCTTAGCGGGAGTGGGGAGCAATGAGCAGTTCTTC.

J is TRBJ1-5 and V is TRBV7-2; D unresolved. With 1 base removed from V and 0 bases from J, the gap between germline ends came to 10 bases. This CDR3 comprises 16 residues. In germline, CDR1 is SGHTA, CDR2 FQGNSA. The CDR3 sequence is CASSLGPEYSNQPQHF. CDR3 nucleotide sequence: TGTGCCAGCAGCTTAGGGCCGGAATATAGCAATCAGCCCCAGCATTTT.

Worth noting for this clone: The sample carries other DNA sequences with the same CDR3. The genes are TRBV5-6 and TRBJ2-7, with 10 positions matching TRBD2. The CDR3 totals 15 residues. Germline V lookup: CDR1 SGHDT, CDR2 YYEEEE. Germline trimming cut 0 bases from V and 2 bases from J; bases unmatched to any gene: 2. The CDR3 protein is CASSLGLAGAYEQYF. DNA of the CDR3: TGTGCCAGCAGCTTGGGGCTAGCGGGGGCCTACGAGCAGTACTTC.